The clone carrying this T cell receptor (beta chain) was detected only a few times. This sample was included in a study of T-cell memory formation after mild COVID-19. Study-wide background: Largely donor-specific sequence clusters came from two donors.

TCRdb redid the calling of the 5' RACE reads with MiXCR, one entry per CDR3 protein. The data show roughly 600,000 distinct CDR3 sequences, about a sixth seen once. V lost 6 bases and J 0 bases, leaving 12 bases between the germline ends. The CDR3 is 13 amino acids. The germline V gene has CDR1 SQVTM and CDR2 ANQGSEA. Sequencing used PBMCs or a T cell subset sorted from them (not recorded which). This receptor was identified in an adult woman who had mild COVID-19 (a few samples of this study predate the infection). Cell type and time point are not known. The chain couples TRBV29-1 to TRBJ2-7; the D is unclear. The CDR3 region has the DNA TGCAGCGTGGGTCAGCCCGACTCCTACGAGCAGTACTTC. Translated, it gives CSVGQPDSYEQYF.